This T cell receptor (beta chain) was sequenced for a study of shared clonotypes between healthy human individuals. On the study more broadly: Per donor, three plates held CD4 naive cells, three held CD4 memory, two held CD8 naive and one held CD8 memory.

Naivety among CD8 cells was defined by CD45RO negativity and positive CCR7 selection, thereby excluding terminally differentiated effector memory CD45RA+ cells. Only Caucasian adults living in Nashville, Tennessee made up the donor group. Germline CDR1 SGDLS, CDR2 YYNGEE. This CDR3 comprises 13 residues. V was pared by 0 bases and J by 5 bases, with 7 bases between. Here immunoSEQ multiplex PCR was the method, and the copy in TCRdb shows in-frame clones only, minus some. The sample contains roughly 2,000,000 clones, approximately 94% of which appear only once. The V call is TRBV9, the J call TRBJ2-3; D is unresolved. Sequenced: naive CD8+ T cells sorted from blood. This TCR was sampled from a young man in good health. The CDR3, as DNA: TGTGCCAGCAGCGTAGACTGGAGAGATACGCAGTATTTT. Translating gives CASSVDWRDTQYF.